These T cell receptor beta chains were read from a single sample in a study of hypomethylating agent response in myelodysplastic syndrome. Assay: immunoSEQ multiplex PCR; the TCRdb copy retains only in-frame clones and omits some. The sample lists 5,000 to 6,500 clones, approximately 80% occurring once. This sample comprised bone marrow, obtained before or after starting hypomethylating agent treatment for myelodysplastic syndrome (not recorded which). These receptors all stem from a human donor with myelodysplastic syndrome. Each CDR3 is given with its conserved first and last residue. Each record gives: D gene, J gene, V gene, clone size, CDR3 protein, CDR3 DNA. The D gene is left open where the match is weak. Expanded clones are given a class, and other clones once, few, many or no size at all.

NA,TRBJ1-2,TRBV7-9,NA,CASSPWTASRVYGYTF,TGTGCCAGCAGTCCTTGGACTGCTTCCAGAGTCTATGGCTACACCTTC
NA,TRBJ2-2,TRBV11-1,NA,CASSSPEVSGELFF,TGTGCCAGCAGTTCGCCGGAGGTCTCCGGGGAGCTGTTTTTT
NA,TRBJ1-4,TRBV19,NA,CASSFGEEKLFF,TGTGCCAGTAGTTTCGGGGAAGAAAAACTGTTTTTT
TRBD1,TRBJ2-3,TRBV4-1,NA,CASNPNDRGVGDTQYF,TGCGCCAGCAACCCTAATGACAGGGGAGTAGGAGATACGCAGTATTTT
TRBD1,TRBJ1-2,TRBV19,NA,CASSYLLSGGGLVGYTF,TGTGCCAGTAGTTATCTTTTGTCAGGGGGAGGATTAGTTGGCTACACCTTC
NA,TRBJ1-5,TRBV7-2,NA,CASSTSLSQPQHF,TGTGCCAGCAGCACCTCCTTAAGCCAGCCCCAGCATTTT
NA,TRBJ2-2,TRBV5-1,NA,CASSSETQLRGTGELFF,TGCGCCAGCAGCTCAGAGACCCAATTAAGGGGGACCGGGGAGCTGTTTTTT
NA,TRBJ1-5,TRBV19,few,CASSLGNGNQPQHF,TGTGCCAGTAGTCTGGGCAATGGCAATCAGCCCCAGCATTTT
NA,TRBJ2-7,TRBV9,NA,CASSVEGGFTYEQYF,TGTGCCAGCAGCGTAGAGGGGGGGTTCACCTACGAGCAGTACTTC
NA,TRBJ2-6,TRBV7-2,NA,CASSRGTRTGANVLTF,TGTGCCAGCAGCCGCGGGACCCGTACTGGGGCCAACGTCCTGACTTTC
TRBD2,TRBJ2-5,TRBV5-4,NA,CASSRTRQETQYF,TGTGCCAGCAGCCGGACTAGGCAAGAGACCCAGTACTTC
NA,TRBJ1-2,TRBV7-3,few,CASGESNYGYTF,TGTGCCAGCGGGGAGAGTAACTATGGCTACACCTTC
NA,TRBJ2-1,TRBV5-1,once,CASSPGLAGNEQFF,TGCGCCAGCAGCCCGGGACTGGCGGGAAATGAGCAGTTCTTC
TRBD1,TRBJ1-2,TRBV5-4,NA,CASSSRGQGNYGYTF,TGTGCCAGCAGCTCCCGTGGACAGGGGAACTATGGCTACACCTTC
TRBD2,TRBJ2-4,TRBV5-1,NA,CASSPYRPGLAGRNIQYF,TGCGCCAGCAGTCCTTACCGTCCGGGACTAGCGGGGAGAAACATTCAGTACTTC
NA,TRBJ2-1,TRBV5-1,NA,CASSLRFSAVSSYNEQFF,TGCGCCAGCAGCTTGAGGTTCTCGGCGGTGAGCTCCTACAATGAGCAGTTCTTC
NA,TRBJ1-1,TRBV19,NA,CASQSREAPNTEAFF,TGTGCCAGTCAAAGCAGGGAGGCCCCGAACACTGAAGCTTTCTTT
NA,TRBJ2-2,TRBV7-6,NA,CASSLGLQGLNTGELFF,TGTGCCAGCAGCTTAGGGTTACAAGGCCTGAACACCGGGGAGCTGTTTTTT
TRBD2,TRBJ2-7,TRBV2,NA,CASCNRAGGPDEQYF,TGTGCCAGCTGCAACCGGGCGGGAGGGCCAGACGAGCAGTACTTC
TRBD1,TRBJ2-3,TRBV7-7,once,CASSLGQGGSDTQYF,TGTGCCAGCAGCCTAGGACAGGGAGGATCAGATACGCAGTATTTT
NA,TRBJ2-2,TRBV10-2,NA,CASKTVGAPGELFF,TGCGCCAGCAAGACTGTGGGCGCTCCCGGGGAGCTGTTTTTT
NA,TRBJ1-1,TRBV19,once,CASSRTLGQQAFF,TGTGCCAGTAGCAGAACCCTTGGACAGCAAGCTTTCTTT
NA,TRBJ1-1,TRBV7-2,NA,CASSQLGGDTEAFF,TGTGCCAGCAGCCAACTTGGGGGGGACACTGAAGCTTTCTTT
TRBD2,TRBJ2-1,TRBV5-4,NA,CASSLGGLAGSYNEQFF,TGTGCCAGCAGCTTAGGAGGCCTAGCGGGTTCCTACAATGAGCAGTTCTTC
TRBD1,TRBJ1-1,TRBV18,NA,CASSPPSRQGAGTEAFF,TGTGCCAGCTCACCACCGTCGCGACAGGGGGCGGGGACTGAAGCTTTCTTT
TRBD1,TRBJ2-1,TRBV7-8,NA,CASSPDRGLLNEQFF,TGTGCCAGCAGCCCGGACAGGGGCCTTCTCAATGAGCAGTTCTTC
NA,TRBJ1-2,TRBV28,NA,CASSETRLRYGYTF,TGTGCCAGCAGTGAGACACGGCTTCGCTATGGCTACACCTTC
NA,TRBJ1-2,TRBV28,NA,CASSSYAVGGYTF,TGTGCCAGCAGTTCTTACGCGGTTGGAGGCTACACCTTC
NA,TRBJ1-3,TRBV19,NA,CASSSPSPENTIYF,TGTGCCAGTAGTTCCCCCTCTCCTGAAAACACCATATATTTT
TRBD1,TRBJ1-6,TRBV18,NA,CASSPGQGANSPLHF,TGTGCCAGCTCACCGGGACAGGGGGCGAATTCACCCCTCCACTTT
NA,TRBJ2-7,TRBV20-1,NA,CSASEDYEQYF,TGCAGTGCGTCGGAAGACTACGAGCAGTACTTC
NA,TRBJ2-7,TRBV11-2,NA,CASSLSLGRHEQYF,TGTGCCAGCAGCTTGTCCTTGGGGCGACACGAGCAGTACTTC
TRBD1,TRBJ1-1,TRBV6-1,once,CASSGQGNTEAFF,TGTGCCAGCAGCGGACAGGGGAACACTGAAGCTTTCTTT
NA,TRBJ1-2,TRBV9,once,CASSVAPGIDGYTF,TGTGCCAGCAGCGTAGCCCCGGGGATTGATGGCTACACCTTC
NA,TRBJ2-7,TRBV11-3,NA,CASSADRPRQRGSSYEQYF,TGTGCCAGCAGCGCAGATAGGCCTCGTCAAAGGGGGAGCTCCTACGAGCAGTACTTC
NA,TRBJ1-3,TRBV29-1,NA,CSAEAPDPGNTIYF,TGCAGCGCCGAGGCCCCGGATCCTGGAAACACCATATATTTT
NA,TRBJ2-5,TRBV11-2,NA,CASSSYRGGGETQYF,TGTGCCAGCAGCTCTTACAGGGGAGGCGGAGAGACCCAGTACTTC
NA,TRBJ2-1,TRBV2,NA,CASSEGSPYNEQFF,TGTGCCAGCAGTGAGGGGAGCCCTTACAATGAGCAGTTCTTC
NA,TRBJ1-4,TRBV19,once,CASSIGKANEKLFF,TGTGCCAGTAGTATAGGGAAAGCTAATGAAAAACTGTTTTTT
NA,TRBJ2-2,TRBV5-1,NA,CASSLESFTGELFF,TGCGCCAGCAGCTTGGAATCCTTTACCGGGGAGCTGTTTTTT
TRBD1,TRBJ1-1,TRBV5-1,NA,CASWGQMNTEAFF,TGCGCAAGCTGGGGACAGATGAACACTGAAGCTTTCTTT
TRBD2,TRBJ2-2,TRBV29-1,NA,CSVIGLGAAGELFF,TGCAGCGTAATAGGACTAGGCGCGGCCGGGGAGCTGTTTTTT
NA,TRBJ1-1,TRBV6-1,NA,CASSVGAEAFF,TGTGCCAGCAGTGTGGGGGCTGAAGCTTTCTTT
NA,TRBJ1-1,TRBV29-1,NA,CSLGRVTEAFF,TGCAGTCTAGGGAGGGTCACTGAAGCTTTCTTT
NA,TRBJ2-3,TRBV4-3,NA,CASSQDARLTGTDTQYF,TGCGCCAGCAGCCAAGACGCGCGGTTGACGGGCACAGATACGCAGTATTTT
NA,TRBJ2-1,TRBV2,NA,CASAQDRYNEQFF,TGTGCCAGCGCACAAGACAGGTACAATGAGCAGTTCTTC
TRBD1,TRBJ1-2,TRBV7-6,once,CASSIGQGRGYTF,TGTGCCAGCAGCATCGGACAGGGACGGGGCTACACCTTC
TRBD2,TRBJ2-7,TRBV5-6,NA,CASSLRGTSVSYEQYF,TGTGCCAGCAGCTTGCGAGGGACTAGCGTTTCCTACGAGCAGTACTTC
NA,TRBJ1-1,TRBV7-3,few,CASSRARNTEAFF,TGTGCCAGCAGCCGTGCGCGGAACACTGAAGCTTTCTTT
TRBD1,TRBJ2-1,TRBV18,NA,CASSPLSRDRGKNEQFF,TGTGCCAGCTCACCATTGAGCCGGGACAGGGGGAAGAATGAGCAGTTCTTC